One and the same sample provided the 29 T cell receptor beta chains below, sequenced in a study of blood T cell repertoires in COVID-19. Profiled with immunoSEQ multiplex PCR; TCRdb holds only in-frame clones, not every one. The sample lists 400,000 or so clones; around 90% were seen once. Sample: PBMCs or T cells enriched from blood (not recorded which). These receptors originate from a woman in her thirties or forties with acute COVID-19.

This clone came up a few times. The genes are TRBV4-1 and TRBJ1-4, with 7 bases identical to TRBD1. CDR3 length: 14 residues. From germline, CDR1 is MGHRA and CDR2 YSYEKL. V trimming: 3 bases; J trimming: 6 bases; junction bases outside the gene matches: 4. CDR3 loop: CASSQTGRYEKLFF. For the CDR3, the DNA is TGCGCCAGCAGCCAGACAGGGAGGTATGAAAAACTGTTTTTT.

V usage is TRBV7-2 and J usage is TRBJ2-7; 12 bases are shared with TRBD2. The V segment lost 3 bases and the J segment 0 bases; nucleotides outside the gene matches: 0. Looked up from germline, CDR1 is SGHTA and CDR2 is FQGNSA. This CDR3 spans 15 amino acids. The CDR3 sequence: CASSLGLAGSYEQYF. In nucleotides, the CDR3 is TGTGCCAGCAGCTTGGGACTAGCGGGCTCCTACGAGCAGTACTTC.

This clone was seen only once. The V and J genes are TRBV5-4 and TRBJ2-5; 10 bases are a match to TRBD2. The CDR3 has 14 amino acids. Trimming at V came to 4 bases and at J to 1 base, leaving 1 base not matched to a gene. Germline V gene lookup returns CDR1 SGHNT and CDR2 YYREEE (reference sequence). The DNA for the CDR3 is TGTGCCAGCAGCCTAGCGGGGGTCCAAGAGACCCAGTACTTC. Translating it yields CASSLAGVQETQYF.

V usage is TRBV27 and J usage is TRBJ1-2; D uncertain. The CDR3 loop spans 15 amino acids. Looked up from germline, CDR1 is MNHEY and CDR2 is SMNVEV (reference sequence). The ends were cut back, 0 bases at V and 0 bases at J, with 8 bases in the middle. CDR3 nucleotides: TGTGCCAGCAGTTTATCTGGCAGATCTAACTATGGCTACACCTTC. This sequence encodes CASSLSGRSNYGYTF.

The CDR3 region has the DNA TGTGCCAGCAGCTATCGGACAGGGGGGGATCAGCCCCAGCATTTT. Protein sequence: CASSYRTGGDQPQHF. The chain is built from TRBV7-2 and TRBJ1-5; 10 bases fit TRBD1. Germline CDR1 and CDR2: SGHTA and FQGNSA. The CDR3 is 15 amino acids. The V segment lost 4 bases and the J segment 5 bases; nucleotides outside the gene matches: 5.

The chain combines TRBV19 with TRBJ2-3; no reliable D call. CDR1 and CDR2 from the germline V gene are LNHDA and SQIVND (reference sequence). The CDR3 covers 13 residues. Deletions cut 5 bases from V and 1 base from J, with 7 bases between. Written as DNA, the CDR3 is TGTGCCAGTAGTTTGGAGCGCACAGATACGCAGTATTTT. Amino acids: CASSLERTDTQYF. The whole variable domain, remainder taken from reference TRBV19 and TRBJ2-3, is DGGITQSPKYLFRKEGQNVTLSCEQNLNHDAMYWYRQDPGQGLRLIYYSQIVNDFQKGDIAEGYSVSREKKESFPLTVTSAQKNPTAFYLCASSLERTDTQYFGPGTRLTVL.

This clone was observed a handful of times. The V gene is TRBV5-1, the J gene TRBJ2-1, with D uncertain. Per germline, CDR1 SGHRS and CDR2 YFSETQ. V was pared by 0 bases and J by 0 bases, with 7 bases between. CDR3 length equals 15 residues. The CDR3 DNA follows: TGCGCCAGCAGCTTGGAACTGAGCTCCTACAATGAGCAGTTCTTC. Its translation: CASSLELSSYNEQFF.

This chain connects TRBV21-1 to TRBJ1-2; the listed D gene, TRBD1, was not tested against the DNA. TRBV21-1 constitutes a pseudogene. The CDR3 extends over 15 amino acids. The CDR3 loop reads CASSKVEGALYGYTF. The CDR3 nucleotides read TGTGCCAGCAGCAAAGTGGAGGGGGCCCTCTATGGCTACACCTTC.

CDR3 protein: CASRRGQSNQPQHF. The CDR3 DNA reads TGTGCCAGCAGACGCGGACAGTCCAATCAGCCCCAGCATTTT. The genes are TRBV6-6 and TRBJ1-5; tentative D call: TRBD1 (6 bases). The ends were cut back, 6 bases at V and 3 bases at J, with 12 bases in the middle. Germline values: CDR1 MNHNY, CDR2 SVGAGI (reference sequence). CDR3 length equals 14 residues.

The V gene is TRBV9, the J gene TRBJ2-1; 8 nucleotides agree with TRBD2. J was trimmed by 8 bases and V by 0 bases; bases with no gene match: 25. The CDR3 covers 21 residues. Germline CDR1 is SGDLS and CDR2 is YYNGEE. The DNA of the CDR3 is TGTGCCAGCAGCGTAGCGACCGGGACTAGTCTTCTGGCGGCCGGCCCTGATGAGCAGTTCTTC. Amino acid sequence: CASSVATGTSLLAAGPDEQFF.

J is TRBJ2-3 and V is TRBV5-4; 9 bases agree with TRBD2. Trimming cost V 4 bases and J 4 bases; bases outside gene matches: 7. Germline V CDR1 and CDR2: SGHNT, YYREEE (reference sequence). CDR3 length: 15 residues. The CDR3 DNA sequence: TGTGCCAGCAGCGAGCCGGGACTAGCAGCAGATACGCAGTATTTT. It codes for CASSEPGLAADTQYF.

This clone was seen only once. This chain uses TRBV18 with TRBJ2-7, with 8 bases identical to TRBD1. From germline, CDR1 is KGHSH and CDR2 LQKENI. This CDR3 has 15 residues. V shed 3 bases, J shed 5 bases, and the junction held 9 bases outside the gene matches. In DNA form, the CDR3 reads TGTGCCAGCTCACCCCCAACAGGGGGGTGGGACGAGCAGTACTTC. It encodes CASSPPTGGWDEQYF.

The rearrangement joins TRBV3-1 (or the pseudogene TRBV3-2) to TRBJ2-7; 7 bases fit TRBD1. Germline CDR1 is LGHDT and CDR2 is YNNKEL (reference sequence). J lost 0 bases, V lost 5 bases, and 7 bases had no gene match. The CDR3 totals 15 residues. The CDR3 spells CASSLWTGFSYEQYF. For the CDR3, the DNA is TGTGCCAGCAGCTTATGGACAGGCTTCTCCTACGAGCAGTACTTC.

This chain joins TRBV6-1 and TRBJ2-2, with 9 positions matching TRBD2. In germline, CDR1 is MNHNS, CDR2 SASEGT. CDR3 length equals 18 residues. The junction had 10 bases not matched to a gene; V was cut back by 4 bases and J by 1 base. CDR3 residues: CASSVGLAGSQNTGELFF. The CDR3 DNA sequence: TGTGCCAGCAGTGTAGGGCTAGCGGGGAGCCAGAACACCGGGGAGCTGTTTTTT.

The rearrangement uses TRBV21-1 and TRBJ1-1. TRBV21-1 is shown as a pseudogene. The CDR3 is made up of 18 amino acids. This chain's CDR3 is CASSKEDGRELMNTEAFF. CDR3 DNA sequence: TGTGCCAGCAGCAAAGAGGATGGGAGGGAACTCATGAACACTGAAGCTTTCTTT.

The chain is built from TRBV7-6 and TRBJ1-2; 8 bases align to TRBD1. The trim removed 3 bases at V and 2 bases at J, leaving 14 bases unmatched. Germline CDR1 is SGHVS and CDR2 is FNYEAQ. The CDR3 is 18 residues long. In DNA, the CDR3 is TGTGCCAGCAGCTTGGCTTACCAGGGGGCACGCTCAAACTATGGCTACACCTTC. Residues: CASSLAYQGARSNYGYTF.

V usage is TRBV7-9 and J usage is TRBJ1-1; the match to TRBD1 covers 8 bases. V trimming: 5 bases; J trimming: 0 bases; junction bases outside the gene matches: 5. CDR1 and CDR2 (germline): SEHNR, FQNEAQ (reference sequence). This CDR3 is 15 amino acids long. The CDR3 here is CASSPRQGMNTEAFF. The CDR3 nucleotides read TGTGCCAGCAGCCCGCGACAGGGGATGAACACTGAAGCTTTCTTT. The whole variable domain, remainder taken from reference TRBV7-9 and TRBJ1-1, is DTGVSQNPRHKITKRGQNVTFRCDPISEHNRLYWYRQTLGQGPEFLTYFQNEAQLEKSRLLSDRFSAERPKGSFSTLEIQRTEQGDSAMYLCASSPRQGMNTEAFFGQGTRLTVV.

The chain couples TRBV5-4 to TRBJ1-4; 9 bases align to TRBD1. J gave up 8 bases and V 4 bases, and 9 bases lay outside the gene matches. The CDR3 totals 15 residues. The germline V gene has CDR1 SGHNT and CDR2 YYREEE (reference sequence). The CDR3 region has the DNA TGTGCCAGCAGCAGGGCCGGGACAGGGACCGAAAAACTGTTTTTT. It specifies CASSRAGTGTEKLFF.

V and J are TRBV12-3 or TRBV12-4 and TRBJ2-7; 7 bases match TRBD1. The CDR3 sequence is 12 residues long. The junction had 4 bases not matched to a gene; V was cut back by 8 bases and J by 3 bases. CDR3 DNA: TGTGCCAGCCAGACAGGGAGCTACGAGCAGTACTTC. It is translated as CASQTGSYEQYF.

This clone was recorded only once. The chain is built from TRBV30 and TRBJ1-5; weak D call: TRBD1 (6 bases). The CDR3 is 14 amino acids. The V end was cut by 2 bases, the J end by 1 base, with 9 bases between. Germline loops: CDR1 GTSNPN, CDR2 SVGIG (reference sequence). Here the CDR3 DNA reads TGTGCCTGGAGTCCCGGGACAAGCAATCAGCCCCAGCATTTT. Amino acids: CAWSPGTSNQPQHF. The full variable domain, rest sourced from reference TRBV30 and TRBJ1-5, is SQTIHQWPATLVQPVGSPLSLECTVEGTSNPNLYWYRQAAGRGLQLLFYSVGIGQISSEVPQNLSASRPQDRQFILSSKKLLLSDSGFYLCAWSPGTSNQPQHFGDGTRLSIL.

The rearrangement uses TRBV11-2 and TRBJ2-5, with D perhaps matching TRBD2 (6 bases). This CDR3 comprises 17 residues. Germline CDR1 and CDR2: SGHAT and FQNNGV. Between the trimmed V and J ends, which lost 2 bases and 1 base, there was a span of 17 bases. CDR3 in DNA: TGTGCCAGCAGCTTACTCCCCTGGGACTCCATCCAAGAGACCCAGTACTTC. Amino acids: CASSLLPWDSIQETQYF.

The V gene is TRBV5-5, the J gene TRBJ2-5, with TRBD2 matching over 10 bases. Germline-derived CDR1 and CDR2 are SGHKS and YYEKEE (reference sequence). This CDR3 contains 16 residues. V trimming: 4 bases; J trimming: 0 bases; junction bases outside the gene matches: 6. The CDR3 bases are TGTGCCAGCAGCCCAGGACTAGCGGACTACCAAGAGACCCAGTACTTC. It is translated as CASSPGLADYQETQYF.

This clone was recorded a few times. V and J are TRBV3-1 (or the pseudogene TRBV3-2) and TRBJ2-5, with D hard to call. Germline assignment: CDR1 LGHDT and CDR2 YNNKEL (reference sequence). Trimming took 5 bases from V and 3 from J, leaving 16 bases between them. The CDR3 has 15 residues. The CDR3 nucleotides read TGTGCCAGCAGCAAACGGAGTACATCGAAAGAGACCCAGTACTTC. This sequence encodes CASSKRSTSKETQYF.

The chain employs TRBV6-5 and TRBJ1-2; 7 bases match TRBD1. The V gene's germline CDR1 is MNHEY and CDR2 SVGAGI. The CDR3 runs to 14 residues. Trimming removed 6 bases from V and 3 bases from J; junction bases left unmatched: 7. DNA for the CDR3: TGTGCCAGCAGCCGAACAGGGGTGGACTATGGCTACACCTTC. Its translation is CASSRTGVDYGYTF.

This clone is a singleton in its sample. The gene calls are TRBV3-1 (or the pseudogene TRBV3-2) and TRBJ2-3; the match to TRBD2 covers 15 bases. This CDR3 is built from 18 residues. The ends lost 2 bases at V and 4 bases at J; junction bases unmatched: 7. CDR1 and CDR2 from the germline V gene are LGHDT and YNNKEL (reference sequence). This chain's CDR3 is CASSQSGTSGGRADTQYF. The CDR3 DNA reads TGTGCCAGCAGCCAATCGGGGACTAGCGGGGGGCGGGCAGATACGCAGTATTTT.

The J gene is TRBJ1-3, the V gene TRBV6-6; D ambiguous. The V gene's germline CDR1 is MNHNY and CDR2 SVGAGI (reference sequence). V dropped 4 bases and J dropped 0 bases, with 13 bases sitting between them. The CDR3 is 16 amino acids. CDR3 amino acids: CASSSTLLSSGNTIYF. The CDR3 nucleotides read TGTGCCAGCAGTTCTACCTTGTTGAGCTCTGGAAACACCATATATTTT.

CDR3: CASTSGGSGNTIYF. Here the CDR3 DNA reads TGCGCCAGCACCTCGGGGGGCTCTGGAAACACCATATATTTT. The chain has TRBV5-1 and TRBJ1-3, with D possibly TRBD1 on 5 matching bases. The germline gives CDR1 SGHRS, CDR2 YFSETQ. This CDR3 is 14 amino acids long. The V end was cut by 6 bases, the J end by 0 bases, with 10 bases between.

The rearrangement joins TRBV5-8 to TRBJ2-7, with D possibly being TRBD1 (6 bases). Trimming removed 2 bases at V and 1 base at J, with 7 bases between. Germline V gene lookup returns CDR1 SGHTS and CDR2 YDEGEE. The CDR3 length is 13 residues. CDR3 DNA sequence: TGTGCCAGCAGCTTCCAGGGGTCCTACGAGCAGTACTTC. As protein: CASSFQGSYEQYF.

The gene calls are TRBV24-1 and TRBJ1-1; a weak D match, TRBD1 (5 bases). Per the germline V gene, CDR1 is KGHDR and CDR2 is SFDVKD. V dropped 4 bases and J dropped 6 bases, with 11 bases sitting between them. The CDR3 consists of 13 residues. In DNA form, the CDR3 reads TGTGCCACCAGTGAGTACCGGGGGTCTGAAGCTTTCTTT. Its protein is CATSEYRGSEAFF.